These 3 T cell receptor beta chains originate from one sample sequenced in a study of CD8+CD57+ T cells in acquired aplastic anemia. Genomic DNA constituted the template upon which TCR beta VDJ and CDR3 profiling was performed. TCRdb redid the calling of the reads with MiXCR, one entry per CDR3 protein. The sample records about 40,000 distinct CDR3 sequences, 60% to 70% being singletons. Patients sequenced had flow cytometry evidence of CD8+CD57+ cell expansion. Material: sorted CD4+, CD8+, or CD8+CD57+ T cells (not recorded which) from PBMCs. These receptor sequences come from a human donor with aplastic anemia.

The rearrangement uses TRBV25-1 and TRBJ1-2, with D maybe TRBD1 (5 bases). From germline, CDR1 is MGHDK and CDR2 SYGVNS. The CDR3 runs to 15 residues. Trimming cost V 2 bases and J 6 bases, with 16 bases left between them. Here the CDR3 reads CASSEEGQGSHGYTF. CDR3 coding DNA: TGTGCCAGCAGTGAAGAAGGGCAGGGAAGTCATGGCTACACCTTC.

The gene calls are TRBV10-3 and TRBJ2-4, with 8 bases aligning to TRBD1. CDR3 length: 15 residues. Germline trimming cut 5 bases from V and 8 bases from J; bases unmatched to any gene: 11. The V gene's germline CDR1 is ENHRY and CDR2 SYGVKD. Written as DNA, the CDR3 is TGTGCCATCAGTCCAGGACAGGGAGATAATGACATTCAGTACTTC. It is translated as CAISPGQGDNDIQYF.

This clonotype was observed a handful of times. The chain employs TRBV15 and TRBJ2-7; perhaps TRBD2 as D (5 bases). Germline V CDR1 and CDR2: LNHNV, YYDKDF (reference sequence). Trimming removed 6 bases at V and 6 bases at J, with 9 bases between. CDR3 length: 11 residues. The CDR3 loop reads CATRYRGEQYF. CDR3 DNA: TGTGCCACCAGGTACCGGGGCGAGCAGTACTTC.